This is a list of T cell receptor beta chains from one sample in a study of T cell changes during pregnancy in multiple sclerosis. Profiled with immunoSEQ multiplex PCR; TCRdb holds only in-frame clones, not every one. The repertoire has some 38,000 clones, 91% of them found once; the top ten carry about 12%. The source material was CD8+ T cells from peripheral blood mononuclear cells, sampled after pregnancy. The receptors stem from a female donor with multiple sclerosis, enrolled in a pregnancy study. Both conserved end residues are part of each CDR3. A D gene is named only where the DNA matches it firmly. The listing skips clone size in some rows; elsewhere it reads once, few, many or a size class.

V	D	size	J	DNA	CDR3
TRBV28	-	-	TRBJ1-1	TGTGCCAGCGTAGATGGCCGGCGGGGCACTGAAGCTTTCTTT	CASVDGRRGTEAFF
TRBV11-2	-	-	TRBJ1-2	TGTGCCAGCAGCTTACCCGGGGCAAGCAGGGGAGACTATGGCTACACCTTC	CASSLPGASRGDYGYTF
TRBV9	-	once	TRBJ2-7	TGTGCCAGCAGCGTAGGGGGGCCCGGTTACGAGCAGTACTTC	CASSVGGPGYEQYF
TRBV19	-	-	TRBJ1-5	TGTGCCGGCGGGGGGAGGCAGCCCCAGCATTTT	CAGGGRQPQHF
TRBV9	-	-	TRBJ1-4	TGTGCCAGCTCCGAAAGGGGCAGACCTAATGAAAAACTGTTTTTT	CASSERGRPNEKLFF
TRBV27	-	-	TRBJ1-1	TGTGCCAGCAGTACGACAGGAGTTAGCACTGAAGCTTTCTTT	CASSTTGVSTEAFF
TRBV29-1	TRBD1	-	TRBJ2-7	TGCAGCGTTCGGGACAGGGACAAAGGCTACGAGCAGTACTTC	CSVRDRDKGYEQYF
TRBV7-3	TRBD2	-	TRBJ2-3	TGTGCCAGCAGCCCGCAAGCGGGAATTACAGATACGCAGTATTTT	CASSPQAGITDTQYF
TRBV5-8	-	-	TRBJ2-7	TGTGCCAGCAGCCATCAGACAGGTTCGAGCTCCTACGAGCAGTACTTC	CASSHQTGSSSYEQYF
TRBV27	TRBD2	-	TRBJ2-5	TGTGCCAGCAGTAGCTTGGGACTAGCGGGGGGTTGGGAGACCCAGTACTTC	CASSSLGLAGGWETQYF
TRBV2	-	-	TRBJ2-7	TGTGCCAGCAGAAAGCCGGGTCTTACCTACGAGCAGTACTTC	CASRKPGLTYEQYF
TRBV9	TRBD1	-	TRBJ1-2	TGTGCCAGCACCGAGACAGGGGTGGATGGCTACACCTTC	CASTETGVDGYTF
TRBV11-1	TRBD1	-	TRBJ1-6	TGTGCCAGCAGCCGGACAGGGAATAATTCACCCCTCCACTTT	CASSRTGNNSPLHF
TRBV6-5	-	-	TRBJ1-4	TGTGCCAGCAGTTACTCGAACGGTGAAAAACTGTTTTTT	CASSYSNGEKLFF
TRBV6-6	-	-	TRBJ1-1	TGTGCCAGCAGGACAGGTTTTAGGAACACTGAAGCTTTCTTT	CASRTGFRNTEAFF
TRBV6-5	-	-	TRBJ1-5	TGTGCCAGCAGTTACTCAGGCAGGGGTGGTCAGCCCCAGCATTTT	CASSYSGRGGQPQHF
TRBV27	-	-	TRBJ1-2	TGTGCCAGCAGAGGGGAAGTGGGGTATGGCTACACCTTC	CASRGEVGYGYTF
TRBV7-9	TRBD2	once	TRBJ2-1	TGTGCCAGCAGCTTCACTAGCGGGGGGCTCTTGGGGCAGTTCTTC	CASSFTSGGLLGQFF
TRBV5-6	TRBD1	-	TRBJ1-2	TGTGCCAGCAGCTCTTTCCGGACAGGGGGAGGCTACACCTTC	CASSSFRTGGGYTF
TRBV19	-	-	TRBJ2-7	TGTGCCAGTACTAGGGGGGGGTGGGCCTACGAGCAGTACTTC	CASTRGGWAYEQYF
TRBV30	-	-	TRBJ1-6	TGTGCCTGGAGTGAACGCGGGGGTCCGAATTCACCCCTCCACTTT	CAWSERGGPNSPLHF
TRBV7-3	-	-	TRBJ2-2	TGTGCCAGCAGCTTGCCCTACTCCGGGGAGCTGTTTTTT	CASSLPYSGELFF
TRBV9	TRBD1	-	TRBJ1-2	TGTGCCAGCAGCCTCGTCGGGACAGGGGATGGCTACACCTTC	CASSLVGTGDGYTF
TRBV2	TRBD1	-	TRBJ1-3	TGTGCCAGCAGGTGGACAGGGGGACTCTCTGGAAACACCATATATTTT	CASRWTGGLSGNTIYF
TRBV7-2	TRBD1	once	TRBJ2-1	TGTGCCAGCAGCCCAGGTTGGACAGGGGCCAACAATGAGCAGTTCTTC	CASSPGWTGANNEQFF
TRBV4-1	TRBD1	-	TRBJ1-1	TGCGCCAGCAGCCAAGTTCCGACAGGGGACACTGAAGCTTTCTTT	CASSQVPTGDTEAFF
TRBV9	TRBD2	-	TRBJ2-2	TGTGCCAGCGGGAGGGCCACCGGGGAGCTGTTTTTT	CASGRATGELFF
TRBV27	TRBD2	-	TRBJ2-3	TGTGCCAGCGGGCCTAGCGGGGGGCAAGCAGATACGCAGTATTTT	CASGPSGGQADTQYF
TRBV4-1	-	-	TRBJ1-4	TGCGCCAGCAGCCATGAAAGAGTTAATAATGAAAAACTGTTTTTT	CASSHERVNNEKLFF
TRBV7-3	-	-	TRBJ2-3	TGTGCCAGCTCACGGAGGGGGCCGCCGACAGATACGCAGTATTTT	CASSRRGPPTDTQYF
TRBV10-2	TRBD1	-	TRBJ1-5	TGCGCCAGCAGCCCCCGGTACAGGGGAGAGGGCAATCAGCCCCAGCATTTT	CASSPRYRGEGNQPQHF
TRBV9	-	-	TRBJ1-1	TGTGCCAGCACTCGGGTCGACACTGAAGCTTTCTTT	CASTRVDTEAFF
TRBV13	-	-	TRBJ1-4	TGTGCCAGCAGCTTTCTGGGGGCGTCGGATGAAAAACTGTTTTTT	CASSFLGASDEKLFF
TRBV5-5	TRBD1	-	TRBJ2-5	TGTGCCAGCAGCCCGGTCGACAGGGCAGAGACCCAGTACTTC	CASSPVDRAETQYF
TRBV27	-	-	TRBJ2-5	TGTGCCAGCAGTTTAGCGAACCAAGAGACCCAGTACTTC	CASSLANQETQYF
TRBV5-8	-	-	TRBJ1-5	TGTGCCAGCAGCCTCGGGGAAAGCAATCAGCCCCAGCATTTT	CASSLGESNQPQHF
TRBV27	TRBD2	-	TRBJ2-7	TGTGCCAGCAGTTTATACTCGGGAGGAGTATACGAGCAGTACTTC	CASSLYSGGVYEQYF